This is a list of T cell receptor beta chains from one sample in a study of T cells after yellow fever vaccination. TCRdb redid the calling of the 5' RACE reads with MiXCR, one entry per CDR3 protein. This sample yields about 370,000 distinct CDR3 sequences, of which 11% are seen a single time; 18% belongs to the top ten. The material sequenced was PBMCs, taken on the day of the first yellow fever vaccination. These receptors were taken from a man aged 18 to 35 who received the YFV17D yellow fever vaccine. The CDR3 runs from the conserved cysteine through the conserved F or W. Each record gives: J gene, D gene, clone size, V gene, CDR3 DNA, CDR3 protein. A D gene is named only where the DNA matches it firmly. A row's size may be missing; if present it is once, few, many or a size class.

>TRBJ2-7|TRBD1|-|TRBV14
TGTGCCAGCAGCCCAGGGGGAAAGCAGTACTTC
CASSPGGKQYF
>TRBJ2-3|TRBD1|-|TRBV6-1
TGTGCCAGCAGTGAAGGTCAGGGGGTTAAGTATTTT
CASSEGQGVKYF
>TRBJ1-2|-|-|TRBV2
TGTGCCAGCAGTGAAGCAAGTCCCCCGGGGGCCTTC
CASSEASPPGAF
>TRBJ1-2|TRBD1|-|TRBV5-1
TGCGCCAGCAGCCTACAGGGGGCTAGGGACTATGGCTACACCTTC
CASSLQGARDYGYTF
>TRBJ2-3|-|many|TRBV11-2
TGTGCCAGCAGCTTCCGGACACACTACACAGATACGCAGTATTTT
CASSFRTHYTDTQYF
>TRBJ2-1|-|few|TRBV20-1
TGCAGTGGCATGGGGTTGGGGAGGAATGAGCAGTTCTTC
CSGMGLGRNEQFF
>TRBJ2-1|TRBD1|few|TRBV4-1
TGCGCCAGCAGCCAGTCCGGGACAGGGGAGGCGAGATACAATGAGCAGTTCTTC
CASSQSGTGEARYNEQFF
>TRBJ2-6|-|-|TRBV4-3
TGCGCCAGCAGCCAAGAATCGGGCAGGATGGCCGGGGCCAACGTCCTGACTTTC
CASSQESGRMAGANVLTF
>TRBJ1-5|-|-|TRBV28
TGTGCCAGCAAGGAGCATAGCAATCAGCCCCAGCATTTT
CASKEHSNQPQHF
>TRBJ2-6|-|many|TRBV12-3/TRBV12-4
TGTGCCAGCAGCCCCCCAGCGTTCGGGGCCAACGTCCTGACTTTC
CASSPPAFGANVLTF
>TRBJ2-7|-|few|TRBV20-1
TGCAGTGCTAGAGATGGGAGACGGTCCTACGAGCAGTACTTC
CSARDGRRSYEQYF
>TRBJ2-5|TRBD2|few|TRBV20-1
TGCAGTGCTGCGCGGGGGGAAGAGACCCAGTACTTC
CSAARGEETQYF
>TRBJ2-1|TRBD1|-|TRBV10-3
TGTGCCATCAGTGAGTTTACAGGGGTCTACAATGAGCAGTTCTTC
CAISEFTGVYNEQFF
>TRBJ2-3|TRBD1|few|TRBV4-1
TGCGCCAGCAGTCGGGGACAGGGACTCACAGATACGCAGTATTTT
CASSRGQGLTDTQYF
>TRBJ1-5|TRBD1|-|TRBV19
TGTGCCAGCGGGGAGGAGGCAGGGGGCTTAAATCAGCCCCAGCATTTT
CASGEEAGGLNQPQHF
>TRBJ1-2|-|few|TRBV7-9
TGTGCCAGCAGCTTAGCAGGCAGGGAGAATGGCTACACCTTC
CASSLAGRENGYTF
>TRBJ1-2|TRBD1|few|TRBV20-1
TGCAGTGCCTGGGACAGGGGAACGAGCTACACCTTC
CSAWDRGTSYTF
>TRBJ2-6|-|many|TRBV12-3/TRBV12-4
TGTGCCAGCAGCTTTGACACCTCTGGGGCCAACGTCCTGACTTTC
CASSFDTSGANVLTF
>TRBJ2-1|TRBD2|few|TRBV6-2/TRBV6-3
TGTGCCAGCAGTTACTCTAAGCGGGGGTTAGGAGAGCAGTTCTTC
CASSYSKRGLGEQFF
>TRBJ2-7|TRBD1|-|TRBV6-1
TGTGCCAGCAAACCGGGACAGGCCCTCGAGCAGTACTTC
CASKPGQALEQYF
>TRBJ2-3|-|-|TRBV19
TGTGCCAGTAGTATTTTCGATACGCAGTATTTT
CASSIFDTQYF
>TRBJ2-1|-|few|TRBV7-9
TGTGCCAGCAGCCCCTTGGAGCTGGAAGAGCAGTTCTTC
CASSPLELEEQFF
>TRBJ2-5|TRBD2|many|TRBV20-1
TGCAGTGCTCCGCGGGGACCGGGACTACAAGAGACCCAGTACTTC
CSAPRGPGLQETQYF
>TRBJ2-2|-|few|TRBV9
TGTGCCAGCAGTGGCTGGGGCAGGCCACCCAACACCGGGGAGCTGTTTTTT
CASSGWGRPPNTGELFF
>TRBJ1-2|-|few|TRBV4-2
TGTGCCAGCAGCCAAGATTTCGGCGGCAGTAGGGGTGGGGCCTATGGCTACACCTTC
CASSQDFGGSRGGAYGYTF
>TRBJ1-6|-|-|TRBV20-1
TGCAGTGCTCCTAATGACCGGGACGTCAATTCACCCCTCCACTTT
CSAPNDRDVNSPLHF
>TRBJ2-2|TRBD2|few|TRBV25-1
TGTGCCAGCAGCCTTAGCGGGGGAGTAGCCGGGGAGCTGTTTTTT
CASSLSGGVAGELFF
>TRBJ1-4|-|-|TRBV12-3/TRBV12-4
TGTGCCAGCAGTCTTAACTCGGCAACTAATGAAAAACTGTTTTTT
CASSLNSATNEKLFF
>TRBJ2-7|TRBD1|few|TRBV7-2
TGTGCCAGCAGCTTCCTGACGCCGGGACAGAACTACGAGCAGTACTTC
CASSFLTPGQNYEQYF
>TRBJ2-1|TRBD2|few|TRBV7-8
TGTGCCAGCAGCTTAGGTCTGCGGGGGGGATCCAATGAGCAGTTCTTC
CASSLGLRGGSNEQFF
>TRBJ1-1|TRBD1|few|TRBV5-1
TGCGCCAGCAGCTTGGTTACAGGGGAAACTGAAGCTTTCTTT
CASSLVTGETEAFF
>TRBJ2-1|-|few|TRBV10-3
TGTGCCATCACCCTAGCGCCCTCAGGGTTTGAGCAGTTCTTC
CAITLAPSGFEQFF
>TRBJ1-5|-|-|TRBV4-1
TGCGCCAGCAGCCAAGAAGGGGGGACGAGAAATCAGCCCCAGCATTTT
CASSQEGGTRNQPQHF
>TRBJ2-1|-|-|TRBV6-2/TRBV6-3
TGTGCCAGCAGACCACCCTCAGGAGAGCAGTTCTTC
CASRPPSGEQFF
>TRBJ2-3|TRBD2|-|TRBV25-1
TGTGCCAGCAGTGATCCGCGGGACTATAGCACAGATACGCAGTATTTT
CASSDPRDYSTDTQYF
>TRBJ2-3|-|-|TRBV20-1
TGCAGTGCTAGAGAAGCGTCTAGAGATACGCAGTATTTT
CSAREASRDTQYF
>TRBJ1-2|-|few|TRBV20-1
TGCAGTGCTAGTGGTCAGGGGTTTAACTATGGCTACACCTTC
CSASGQGFNYGYTF
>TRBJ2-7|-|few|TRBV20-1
TGCAGTGCTAGAGGACCCGGCCCAGGGGGGACAATCTACGAGCAGTACTTC
CSARGPGPGGTIYEQYF
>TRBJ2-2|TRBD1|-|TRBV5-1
TGCGCCAGCAGCTTGGAGGGGGCAACCGGGGAGCTGTTTTTT
CASSLEGATGELFF
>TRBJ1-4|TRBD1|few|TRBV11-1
TGTGCCAGCAGCTTAGCAGGGGGCTTTCATTATTTAGGTGAAAAACTGTTTTTT
CASSLAGGFHYLGEKLFF
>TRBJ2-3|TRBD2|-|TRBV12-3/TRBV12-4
TGTGCCAGCAGTTTTGTCGGGGGGGCCTATACGCAGTATTTT
CASSFVGGAYTQYF
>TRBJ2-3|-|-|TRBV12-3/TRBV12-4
TGTGCCAGCATTATGGACGAGGGTTGGGATACGCAGTATTTT
CASIMDEGWDTQYF
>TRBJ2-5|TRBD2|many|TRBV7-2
TGTGCCAGCAGCGCACGTAGCGGGAAGAAAGAGACCCAGTACTTC
CASSARSGKKETQYF
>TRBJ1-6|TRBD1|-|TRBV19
TGTGCCAGTAGCCTACAGGGGAATAATTCACCCCTCCACTTT
CASSLQGNNSPLHF
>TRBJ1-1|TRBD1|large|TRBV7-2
TGTGCCAGCAGCTTAGGGTCAGGGGGCACTGAAGCTTTCTTT
CASSLGSGGTEAFF
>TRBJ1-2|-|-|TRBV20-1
TGCAGTGCTAGAGAGGGCGCTACGACTAACTATGGCTACACCTTC
CSAREGATTNYGYTF
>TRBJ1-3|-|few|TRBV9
TGTGCCAGCAGCACTGGACAGTCTCGTGGAAACACCATATATTTT
CASSTGQSRGNTIYF
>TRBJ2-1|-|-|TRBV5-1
TGCGCCAGCAGCGGGTCGGAAAGGTCCTACAATGAGCAGTTCTTC
CASSGSERSYNEQFF
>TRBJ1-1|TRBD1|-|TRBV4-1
TGCGCCAGCAGCCACAGTAGACAGGGAGGCACTGAAGCTTTCTTT
CASSHSRQGGTEAFF
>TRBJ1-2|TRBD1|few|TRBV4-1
TGCGCCAGCAGCCAAGGAAGACAGGGGACCTATGGCTACACCTTC
CASSQGRQGTYGYTF
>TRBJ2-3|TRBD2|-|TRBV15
TGTGCCACCAGCAGAGATAGGATGGCGGGGGTATCTTGGACAGATACGCAGTATTTT
CATSRDRMAGVSWTDTQYF
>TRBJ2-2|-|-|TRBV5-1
TGCGCCAGCAGCTTGGGCAACTATAGGGACACCGGGGAGCTGTTTTTT
CASSLGNYRDTGELFF
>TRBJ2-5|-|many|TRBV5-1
TGCGCCAGCAGCTTGGGGTCCCCAACGGGGGCTGGGGAGACCCAGTACTTC
CASSLGSPTGAGETQYF
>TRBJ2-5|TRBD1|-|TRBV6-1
TGTGCCAGCAGCTCCGGGACAGCTTACCAAGAGACCCAGTACTTC
CASSSGTAYQETQYF
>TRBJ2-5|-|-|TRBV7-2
TGTGCCAGCAGCTTATTGCGCACCCAAGAGACCCAGTACTTC
CASSLLRTQETQYF
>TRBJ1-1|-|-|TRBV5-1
TGCGCCAGCAGCTTGACCCCAGGATTGAACACTGAAGCTTTCTTT
CASSLTPGLNTEAFF
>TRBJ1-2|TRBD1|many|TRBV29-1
TGCAGCGTCCAGGGGGGCGGGGGCGTCTATGGCTACACCTTC
CSVQGGGGVYGYTF